The 9 T cell receptor beta chains reported below all come from one sample, sequenced in a study of cytomegalovirus exposure and HLA in healthy donors. Amplification used 60 Vbeta primers and 13 Jbeta primers. Some clones are missing from TCRdb's copy, which holds only in-frame ones; the method was immunoSEQ multiplex PCR. The sample yields 50,000 to 65,000 clones, roughly 72% seen once. The material sequenced was PBMCs. All receptors come from a woman aged 45-60 years in good health and CMV-seropositive.

The chain combines TRBV4-2 with TRBJ1-4; 8 nucleotides agree with TRBD1. V lost 0 bases, J lost 4 bases, and 4 bases stayed unmatched. The CDR3 runs 16 residues. From germline, CDR1 is LGHNA and CDR2 YNFKEQ. CDR3 DNA: TGTGCCAGCAGCCAAGATGGGACAGGATATAATGAAAAACTGTTTTTT. Protein sequence: CASSQDGTGYNEKLFF.

CDR3 residues: CASSLGGVRASYEQYF. CDR3 nucleotides: TGTGCCAGCAGCTTGGGGGGAGTGCGGGCCTCCTACGAGCAGTACTTC. The J gene is TRBJ2-7, the V gene TRBV5-4, with D possibly TRBD2 on 5 matching bases. V was clipped by 0 bases and J by 0 bases, with 13 bases between them. The CDR3 has 16 amino acids. Germline-derived CDR1 and CDR2 are SGHNT and YYREEE (reference sequence).

This clone came up once. The chain recombines TRBV7-8 with TRBJ2-7; 10 positions match TRBD1. CDR1 and CDR2 (germline): SGHVS, FQNEAQ. CDR3 length: 16 amino acids. V shed 4 bases and J 3 bases; nucleotides not matched to a gene: 9. Here the CDR3 reads CASSSGIGTGDYEQYF. The CDR3 bases are TGTGCCAGCAGCTCGGGGATAGGGACAGGGGACTACGAGCAGTACTTC.

The CDR3 protein is CASSHPTDNEQFF. DNA of the CDR3: TGTGCCAGCTCGCATCCGACAGACAATGAGCAGTTCTTC. The rearrangement joins TRBV18 to TRBJ2-1, with D tentatively TRBD1 (5 bases). From germline, CDR1 is KGHSH and CDR2 LQKENI. Between the trimmed V and J ends, which lost 6 bases and 5 bases, there was a span of 11 bases. The CDR3 sequence is 13 residues long.

V and J are TRBV25-1 and TRBJ2-2, with D possibly matching TRBD1 (5 bases). V was pared by 8 bases and J by 4 bases, with 5 bases between. From germline, CDR1 is MGHDK and CDR2 SYGVNS. The CDR3 consists of 11 residues. DNA for the CDR3: TGTGCCAGCGGGGCCACCGGGGAGCTGTTTTTT. The encoded protein is CASGATGELFF.

This chain links TRBV5-1 with TRBJ2-7, with D possibly matching TRBD1 (5 bases). This CDR3 has 14 amino acids. Trimming cost V 0 bases and J 5 bases, with 12 bases left between them. Germline-derived CDR1 and CDR2 are SGHRS and YFSETQ. The CDR3 nucleotides are TGCGCCAGCAGCTTGGAGGCCAGGGTCGACGAGCAGTACTTC. Amino acid sequence: CASSLEARVDEQYF.

This clone has a handful of counts. This chain links TRBV7-2 with TRBJ1-2, with 8 bases aligning to TRBD1. The CDR3 has 14 residues. The J segment lost 5 bases and the V segment lost 5 bases, leaving 7 bases of the junction unmatched. Looked up from germline, CDR1 is SGHTA and CDR2 is FQGNSA. The CDR3, as DNA: TGTGCCAGCAGCCAGGGACAGGCCAAGTATGGCTACACCTTC. The encoded protein is CASSQGQAKYGYTF.

This clone was detected once. The genes are TRBV5-1 and TRBJ2-7, with D possibly matching TRBD2 (5 bases). Germline V CDR1 and CDR2: SGHRS, YFSETQ. Trimming removed 0 bases from V and 2 bases from J, with 6 bases in between. CDR3 size: 13 residues. In DNA form, the CDR3 reads TGCGCCAGCAGCTTGGACGGGACCTACGAGCAGTACTTC. Encoded protein: CASSLDGTYEQYF.

As to this clone: Additional DNA sequences in this sample encode the identical CDR3. The V gene is TRBV7-2, the J gene TRBJ2-5, with TRBD2 matching 7 bases. Germline V lookup: CDR1 SGHTA, CDR2 FQGNSA. There are 13 residues in the CDR3. V shed 5 bases, J shed 4 bases, and the junction held 4 bases outside the gene matches. In DNA, the CDR3 is TGTGCCAGCAGCCGCGGGGGAAGAGAGACCCAGTACTTC. This encodes CASSRGGRETQYF.